The 25 T cell receptor beta chains presented below share a single source sample, sequenced in a study of T cell responses to AZD1222 COVID-19 vaccine. TCRdb's table, derived via immunoSEQ multiplex PCR, lists solely in-frame clones and lacks some. The data contain about 110,000 clones, 80% to 95% of them singletons. The sample in question was peripheral blood, obtained 28 days after the second AZD1222 dose. The receptors shown here come from an adult who received the AZD1222 COVID-19 vaccine.

This chain uses TRBV24-1 with TRBJ2-1, with TRBD2 matching over 11 bases. Germline values: CDR1 KGHDR, CDR2 SFDVKD. Trimming took 3 bases from V and 8 from J; bases not matched to a gene: 5. CDR3 length equals 15 residues. The chain's CDR3 is CATSDHTSGGDEQFF. CDR3 in DNA: TGTGCCACCAGTGATCACACTAGCGGGGGTGATGAGCAGTTCTTC.

The chain employs TRBV7-6 and TRBJ2-1; 7 bases map to TRBD2. The CDR3 consists of 16 residues. The V gene end was trimmed by 4 bases and the J gene end by 4 bases; junction bases not matched to a gene: 10. Looked up from germline, CDR1 is SGHVS and CDR2 is FNYEAQ. The CDR3 protein is CASSWPRGGGYNEQFF. The CDR3 coding sequence is TGTGCCAGCAGCTGGCCTAGGGGCGGGGGTTACAATGAGCAGTTCTTC.

The chain uses TRBV9 and TRBJ2-2; 8 bases match TRBD2. The CDR3 runs to 16 residues. Germline V gene lookup returns CDR1 SGDLS and CDR2 YYNGEE. Trimming at V came to 3 bases and at J to 3 bases, leaving 7 bases not matched to a gene. The CDR3 region is CASSAVGGADTGELFF. The DNA of the CDR3 is TGTGCCAGCAGCGCCGTCGGGGGGGCGGACACCGGGGAGCTGTTTTTT.

The V gene is TRBV11-2, the J gene TRBJ2-5; D may be TRBD2 (6 bases). Trimming took off 5 bases at V and 1 base at J, with 11 bases between the two ends. The germline V gene encodes CDR1 SGHAT and CDR2 FQNNGV. The length of the CDR3 is 14 residues. CDR3 region: CASSRQRVQETQYF. In DNA, the CDR3 is TGTGCCAGCAGCCGCCAGCGGGTCCAAGAGACCCAGTACTTC.

The V gene is TRBV6-6, the J gene TRBJ2-3; a weak D match, TRBD2 (7 bases). V was cut by 0 bases and J by 2 bases, with 9 bases left in between. The CDR3 is 15 amino acids. The germline gives CDR1 MNHNY, CDR2 SVGAGI (reference sequence). Here the CDR3 reads CASSYSGGHTDTQYF. The CDR3, as DNA: TGTGCCAGCAGTTACTCGGGGGGGCACACAGATACGCAGTATTTT.

The chain joins TRBV18 to TRBJ2-1; 7 bases align to TRBD1. The CDR3 consists of 12 residues. After removal of 5 bases from V and 9 bases from J, the junction contained 4 bases not matched to a gene. Per the germline V gene, CDR1 is KGHSH and CDR2 is LQKENI. CDR3 nucleotide sequence: TGTGCCAGCTCATTCGACAGGGCTGAGCAGTTCTTC. Translating gives CASSFDRAEQFF.

This sequence joins TRBV18 and TRBJ2-1; D might be TRBD1 or TRBD2, each matching 5 bases. The CDR3 sequence is 14 residues long. Trimming removed 11 bases from V and 6 bases from J, with 20 bases in between. Germline V gene lookup returns CDR1 KGHSH and CDR2 LQKENI. This chain's CDR3 is CAGAGAIGGNEQFF. In nucleotides, the CDR3 is TGTGCCGGCGCCGGGGCAATTGGTGGCAATGAGCAGTTCTTC.

V and J are TRBV5-1 and TRBJ2-3; D not resolved. Germline V lookup: CDR1 SGHRS, CDR2 YFSETQ. This CDR3 has 15 amino acids. V was clipped by 0 bases and J by 2 bases, with 10 bases between them. The CDR3 nucleotides read TGCGCCAGCAGCTTGGCGGGCAGCCCCACAGATACGCAGTATTTT. It encodes CASSLAGSPTDTQYF.

V usage is TRBV6-1 and J usage is TRBJ1-5; 8 nucleotides line up with TRBD1. This CDR3 is 15 amino acids long. Trimming at V came to 1 base and at J to 7 bases, leaving 6 bases not matched to a gene. CDR1 and CDR2 (germline): MNHNS, SASEGT. The CDR3 nucleotides are TGTGCCAGCAGTGAAGGTCTAACAGGGGGACAGCCCCAGCATTTT. Amino acid sequence: CASSEGLTGGQPQHF.

V gene TRBV19 combines with J gene TRBJ2-1; TRBD1 agrees at 8 bases. This CDR3 comprises 11 residues. Germline CDR1 reads LNHDA; CDR2 reads SQIVND (reference sequence). The ends lost 9 bases at V and 14 bases at J; junction bases unmatched: 9. The CDR3 DNA reads TGTGCCAGCACCGGGACAGGCCCCAAGTTCTTC. The encoded protein is CASTGTGPKFF.

The chain has TRBV12-3 or TRBV12-4 and TRBJ2-1; TRBD1 is a possible D gene (5 bases). This CDR3 region has 12 residues. Trimming removed 5 bases from V and 12 bases from J, with 14 bases in between. The CDR3 region is CASSSTDIPQFF. The CDR3 nucleotides read TGTGCCAGCAGTAGCACGGACATCCCGCAGTTCTTC.

This clone came up once. V and J are TRBV2 and TRBJ1-5; maybe TRBD1 (5 bases). The CDR3 length is 13 residues. Trimming took 6 bases from V and 4 from J, leaving 10 bases between them. Germline values: CDR1 SNHLY, CDR2 FYNNEI. The CDR3 nucleotides are TGTGCCAGCAGCGTGGGGACTAATCAGCCCCAGCATTTT. Encoded protein: CASSVGTNQPQHF.

This rearrangement joins TRBV6-4 to TRBJ1-2; D is unresolved. The CDR3 has 12 residues. Germline V gene lookup returns CDR1 MRHNA and CDR2 SNTAGT. V dropped 0 bases and J dropped 4 bases, with 3 bases sitting between them. The CDR3 is CASSDSGYGYTF. CDR3 coding DNA: TGTGCCAGCAGTGACTCGGGCTATGGCTACACCTTC.

This sequence joins TRBV27 and TRBJ2-3, with D hard to call. Trimming left V 6 bases short and J 6 bases short, with 13 bases between. The CDR3 extends over 13 amino acids. Germline loops: CDR1 MNHEY, CDR2 SMNVEV (reference sequence). The CDR3 here is CASRGMNVDTQYF. For the CDR3, the DNA is TGTGCCAGCAGGGGTATGAACGTTGATACGCAGTATTTT.

The CDR3 loop reads CASSLGDRLGQPQHF. CDR3 nucleotides: TGTGCCAGCAGCTTAGGAGACAGACTCGGTCAGCCCCAGCATTTT. The chain couples TRBV7-9 to TRBJ1-5; the D gene is possibly TRBD1 (5 bases). The length of the CDR3 is 15 residues. Trimming removed 1 base at V and 6 bases at J, with 13 bases between. Germline CDR1 SEHNR, CDR2 FQNEAQ (reference sequence).

The rearrangement uses TRBV9 and TRBJ2-2, with D perhaps matching TRBD2 (6 bases). The germline V gene encodes CDR1 SGDLS and CDR2 YYNGEE. The CDR3 is 18 amino acids. Deletions cut 1 base from V and 4 bases from J, with 20 bases between. CDR3 residues: CASSVSTGGDRITGELFF. The CDR3 nucleotides read TGTGCCAGCAGCGTATCGACTGGAGGGGACCGGATCACCGGGGAGCTGTTTTTT.

The chain carries TRBV5-1 and TRBJ2-6; 7 nucleotides match TRBD2. V was pared by 0 bases and J by 0 bases, with 0 bases of the junction left unmatched. CDR3 length: 16 residues. CDR1 is SGHRS, CDR2 YFSETQ, per germline. CDR3 loop: CASSLVAGSGANVLTF. The CDR3 DNA reads as TGCGCCAGCAGCTTGGTAGCGGGCTCTGGGGCCAACGTCCTGACTTTC.

This clone has a single count. This chain connects TRBV5-1 to TRBJ1-3, with D possibly being TRBD1 (5 bases). Germline V lookup: CDR1 SGHRS, CDR2 YFSETQ. The CDR3 totals 15 residues. Trimming removed 4 bases from V and 0 bases from J, with 11 bases in between. CDR3 region: CASSQTGSSGNTIYF. CDR3 sequence (DNA): TGCGCCAGCAGCCAAACAGGAAGCTCTGGAAACACCATATATTTT.

This sequence joins TRBV5-4 and TRBJ2-7; no reliable D call. The CDR3 totals 12 residues. The V and J ends lost 4 bases and 1 base respectively, with 6 bases between them. CDR1 SGHNT and CDR2 YYREEE come from the germline V gene (reference sequence). CDR3 sequence: CASSRWSYEQYF. CDR3 DNA sequence: TGTGCCAGCAGCCGTTGGTCCTACGAGCAGTACTTC.

A single count supports this clone. The CDR3 spells CASSLVGTGGMNTEAFF. The CDR3 nucleotides read TGTGCCAGCAGCTTAGTCGGGACAGGGGGTATGAACACTGAAGCTTTCTTT. This rearrangement joins TRBV7-2 to TRBJ1-1; 11 nucleotides match TRBD1. Germline CDR1 SGHTA, CDR2 FQGNSA. The V gene end was trimmed by 1 base and the J gene end by 0 bases; junction bases not matched to a gene: 4. This CDR3 region has 17 residues.

V and J are TRBV6-5 and TRBJ2-7, with D perhaps given as TRBD1 or TRBD2 (5 bases each). There are 16 residues in the CDR3. The V and J ends lost 0 bases and 4 bases respectively, with 16 bases between them. Germline lookup yields CDR1 MNHEY and CDR2 SVGAGI. This CDR3 reads CASSYSRDGYLYEQYF. The CDR3 DNA is TGTGCCAGCAGTTACTCGAGGGACGGCTACTTATACGAGCAGTACTTC.

The V call is TRBV2, the J call TRBJ2-7; 7 bases are a match to TRBD2. The V gene's germline CDR1 is SNHLY and CDR2 FYNNEI. This CDR3 is built from 14 residues. Trimming took 7 bases from V and 1 from J; bases not matched to a gene: 7. The CDR3 spells CASIISGFSYEQYF. In DNA form, the CDR3 reads TGTGCCAGCATTATTAGCGGGTTTTCCTACGAGCAGTACTTC.

J is TRBJ2-1 and V is TRBV10-3, with unresolved D. Germline V gene data show CDR1 as ENHRY and CDR2 as SYGVKD. The CDR3 length is 15 residues. V shed 2 bases and J shed 0 bases, with 8 bases lying between them. CDR3 loop: CAISENPSSYNEQFF. The CDR3, as DNA: TGTGCCATCAGTGAGAATCCGAGCTCCTACAATGAGCAGTTCTTC.

The rearrangement links TRBV11-2 to TRBJ1-1, with D possibly matching TRBD1 (6 bases). V was shortened by 1 base and J by 5 bases, with 14 bases between the two germline ends. CDR1 SGHAT and CDR2 FQNNGV come from the germline V gene. The CDR3 length is 15 residues. CDR3 residues: CASSLGGGQVTEAFF. CDR3 in DNA: TGTGCCAGCAGCTTAGGCGGGGGGCAGGTGACTGAAGCTTTCTTT.

The V gene is TRBV28, the J gene TRBJ1-6; D is undetermined. Trimming shortened V by 5 bases and J by 10 bases, and 18 bases separated the two germline ends. CDR1 is MDHEN, CDR2 SYDVKM, per germline. The CDR3 extends over 15 amino acids. CDR3 sequence reads: CASSLWTASGSPLHF. CDR3 sequence (DNA): TGTGCCAGCAGTCTCTGGACCGCGTCGGGCTCACCCCTCCACTTT.